One and the same sample provided the 28 T cell receptor beta chains below, sequenced in a study of T-cell memory formation after mild COVID-19. TCRdb called the 5' RACE reads again in MiXCR, with one record for every CDR3 protein. This sample carries a few hundred thousand distinct CDR3 sequences, approximately 22% of them seen once, and the ten largest clones take around 20%. The sequenced sample consisted of PBMCs or a T cell subset sorted from them (not recorded which). All receptors come from a young man who had mild COVID-19 (a few samples of this study predate the infection). Cell type and time point are not known.

This clonotype was seen a handful of times. This chain links TRBV21-1 with TRBJ2-3; the table names TRBD1, a call not compared with the DNA. TRBV21-1 is annotated as a pseudogene. This CDR3 contains 17 residues. The CDR3 bases are TGTGCCAGCAGCAAAGTTAAGAGCCCCAACCCTACAGATACGCAGTATTTT. Translated: CASSKVKSPNPTDTQYF.

The V call is TRBV5-1, the J call TRBJ1-1; tentative D call: TRBD1 (5 bases). Looked up from germline, CDR1 is SGHRS and CDR2 is YFSETQ. There are 15 residues in the CDR3. The V end was cut by 5 bases, the J end by 3 bases, with 17 bases between. This chain's CDR3 is CASSPPGSRDTEAFF. The CDR3, as DNA: TGCGCCAGCAGTCCTCCGGGGTCCAGGGACACTGAAGCTTTCTTT. The full variable domain, with the rest looked up from reference TRBV5-1 and TRBJ1-1, is KAGVTQTPRYLIKTRGQQVTLSCSPISGHRSVSWYQQTPGQGLQFLFEYFSETQRNKGNFPGRFSGRQFSNSRSEMNVSTLELGDSALYLCASSPPGSRDTEAFFGQGTRLTVV.

This clonotype turned up a few times. The chain couples TRBV7-2 to TRBJ1-5; the match to TRBD1 covers 8 bases. The germline V gene has CDR1 SGHTA and CDR2 FQGNSA. The V segment lost 5 bases and the J segment 5 bases; nucleotides outside the gene matches: 5. The CDR3 is 14 amino acids. CDR3 sequence: CASSQDRVYQPQHF. The CDR3 DNA is TGTGCCAGCAGCCAGGACAGGGTTTATCAGCCCCAGCATTTT.

CDR3: CASSPLGGHDYGYTF. CDR3 coding DNA: TGCGCCAGCAGCCCCCTGGGGGGGCATGACTATGGCTACACCTTC. The chain is built from TRBV4-3 and TRBJ1-2; D possibly corresponds to TRBD1 (6 bases). V lost 4 bases and J lost 3, with 15 bases in between. The CDR3 spans 15 residues. Germline-derived CDR1 and CDR2 are LGHNA and YSLEER.

V usage is TRBV29-1 and J usage is TRBJ2-3; no clear D gene. Germline-derived CDR1 and CDR2 are SQVTM and ANQGSEA. This CDR3 is 10 amino acids long. Trimming left V 7 bases short and J 6 bases short, with 8 bases between. The CDR3 DNA is TGCAGCGACGAGTCTGATACGCAGTATTTT. This gives the protein CSDESDTQYF.

The chain employs TRBV5-1 and TRBJ1-2; weak D call: TRBD1 (6 bases). V dropped 2 bases and J dropped 0 bases, with 11 bases sitting between them. The germline V gene has CDR1 SGHRS and CDR2 YFSETQ. This CDR3 is built from 15 residues. The CDR3 nucleotides read TGCGCCAGCAGCTTTTCGGGGGCCACTAACTATGGCTACACCTTC. Protein: CASSFSGATNYGYTF.

This clonotype has a handful of counts. This CDR3 reads CASSLNEKLFF. The CDR3 nucleotides are TGTGCCAGCAGCTTGAATGAAAAACTGTTTTTT. The chain combines TRBV12-3 or TRBV12-4 with TRBJ1-4; D unclear. V lost 6 bases, J lost 5 bases, and 4 bases lay in between. There are 11 residues in the CDR3.

The V call is TRBV10-3, the J call TRBJ1-4; TRBD1 matches at 9 bases. V shed 4 bases, J shed 8 bases, and the junction held 5 bases outside the gene matches. Germline lookup yields CDR1 ENHRY and CDR2 SYGVKD. The CDR3 length is 14 residues. For the CDR3, the DNA is TGTGCCATCAGTGCGACAGGGGGAGAAGAAAAACTGTTTTTT. Amino acid sequence: CAISATGGEEKLFF.

The chain combines TRBV6-5 with TRBJ1-4; 7 bases fit TRBD1. This CDR3 spans 16 amino acids. J was trimmed by 5 bases and V by 3 bases; bases with no gene match: 9. Germline CDR1 and CDR2: MNHEY and SVGAGI. CDR3 protein: CASSYLGGGLNEKLFF. The CDR3 DNA is TGTGCCAGCAGTTATTTAGGGGGCGGCTTAAATGAAAAACTGTTTTTT.

The table lists this clonotype with a few counts. The chain carries TRBV2 and TRBJ2-5, with no clear D. V dropped 4 bases and J dropped 5 bases, with 11 bases sitting between them. The CDR3 has 13 residues. Looked up from germline, CDR1 is SNHLY and CDR2 is FYNNEI. The CDR3 DNA reads TGTGCCAGCAGTGGGATCTCATGGGAGACCCAGTACTTC. Protein sequence: CASSGISWETQYF. The entire variable domain, with the rest obtained from reference TRBV2 and TRBJ2-5, is as follows: EPEVTQTPSHQVTQMGQEVILRCVPISNHLYFYWYRQILGQKVEFLVSFYNNEISEKSEIFDDQFSVERPDGSNFTLKIRSTKLEDSAMYFCASSGISWETQYFGPGTRLLVL.

Turning to this clonotype: The final CDR3 position lacks the conserved phenylalanine or tryptophan, pointing to a likely read error. The chain joins TRBV20-1 to TRBJ2-1; D unclear. The CDR3 has 16 amino acids. The germline CDR1 and CDR2 sequences are DFQATT and SNEGSKA (reference sequence). With 2 bases removed from V and 1 base from J, the gap between germline ends came to 15 bases. The CDR3 sequence is CSARKSLGWSYNEQFS. In DNA form, the CDR3 reads TGCAGTGCTAGAAAATCTCTGGGGTGGTCCTACAATGAGCAGTTCTCC.

This clonotype came up a few times. J is TRBJ2-5 and V is TRBV2; the D is unclear. Trimming left V 7 bases short and J 2 bases short, with 5 bases between. Germline lookup yields CDR1 SNHLY and CDR2 FYNNEI. The CDR3 has 11 amino acids. The CDR3 nucleotides read TGTGCCAGCATGGAGCAAGAGACCCAGTACTTC. Translated, it gives CASMEQETQYF.

The V gene is TRBV27, the J gene TRBJ1-2, with a tentative D call TRBD1 (5 bases). The CDR3 spans 13 residues. The V end lost 5 bases, the J end lost 5 bases, and 12 bases lay between the germline ends. CDR1 MNHEY and CDR2 SMNVEV come from the germline V gene (reference sequence). Here the CDR3 DNA reads TGTGCCAGCAGTCCTCTAGGGGTATATGGCTACACCTTC. Translation gives CASSPLGVYGYTF.

The V call is TRBV6-2 or TRBV6-3, the J call TRBJ2-1; 12 bases map to TRBD2. With 2 bases clipped from V and 2 bases from J, the junction kept 7 bases outside the gene matches. This CDR3 region has 18 residues. From germline, CDR1 is MNHEY and CDR2 SVGEGT. This chain's CDR3 is CASSYGRTSGATYNEQFF. The CDR3 DNA reads TGTGCCAGCAGTTACGGTCGGACTAGCGGGGCAACCTACAATGAGCAGTTCTTC.

This clonotype was counted between two and nine times. The chain recombines TRBV6-1 with TRBJ2-3; no firm D call. V shed 7 bases and J shed 2 bases, with 19 bases lying between them. CDR3 length: 16 residues. The germline CDR1 and CDR2 sequences are MNHNS and SASEGT. CDR3 nucleotide sequence: TGTGCCAGCACCAAAGAGGTGGCAGACCCCACAGATACGCAGTATTTT. Translating gives CASTKEVADPTDTQYF.

The chain combines TRBV20-1 with TRBJ1-1; D might be TRBD1 (6 bases). CDR1 DFQATT and CDR2 SNEGSKA come from the germline V gene (reference sequence). V dropped 0 bases and J dropped 4 bases, with 15 bases sitting between them. The length of the CDR3 is 15 residues. This chain's CDR3 is CSAREPQGSGTEAFF. As DNA, the CDR3 is TGCAGTGCTAGAGAACCCCAGGGGAGTGGCACTGAAGCTTTCTTT.

This clonotype has a count of ten or more. The rearrangement links TRBV6-4 to TRBJ2-2, with 9 bases fitting TRBD1. V dropped 0 bases and J dropped 7; count of bases not matched to a gene: 0. This CDR3 is 14 amino acids long. Germline V gene sequence: CDR1 MRHNA, CDR2 SNTAGT. DNA of the CDR3: TGTGCCAGCAGTGACTCGACAGGGGGCGGGGAGCTGTTTTTT. It yields the protein CASSDSTGGGELFF.

The V and J genes are TRBV12-3 or TRBV12-4 and TRBJ1-1, with D unclear. Trimming took 1 base from V and 4 from J, leaving 7 bases between them. The CDR3 consists of 13 residues. The CDR3 is CASSLGVLTEAFF. CDR3 DNA sequence: TGTGCCAGCAGTTTAGGGGTACTCACTGAAGCTTTCTTT.

The sample holds a few counts of this clonotype. The chain carries TRBV6-2 or TRBV6-3 and TRBJ2-1; D perhaps matches TRBD1 (6 bases). Deletions cut 7 bases from V and 0 bases from J, with 13 bases between. Germline-derived CDR1 and CDR2 are MNHEY and SVGEGT. This CDR3 has 15 amino acids. The chain's CDR3 is CASNQGSSSYNEQFF. The CDR3 coding sequence is TGTGCCAGCAACCAGGGGTCAAGCTCCTACAATGAGCAGTTCTTC.

The V and J genes are TRBV4-1 and TRBJ2-5, with D possibly being TRBD1 (5 bases). Germline loops: CDR1 MGHRA, CDR2 YSYEKL. This CDR3 has 15 residues. V was pared by 4 bases and J by 5 bases, with 17 bases between. DNA of the CDR3: TGCGCCAGCAGCCCCATGCTCCAGGGCACGGAGACCCAGTACTTC. It specifies CASSPMLQGTETQYF.

This clonotype turned up a few times. The junction and the germline gene differ at one end; a read error may be behind it. This sequence joins TRBV7-7 and TRBJ2-5; D may be TRBD1 (6 bases). Germline CDR1 and CDR2: SSHAT and FNYEAQ (reference sequence). The CDR3 runs to 13 residues. Here the CDR3 DNA reads TGTGCTAGCAGCTTAGTGATAGGGGGGACCCAGTACTTC. Protein sequence: CASSLVIGGTQYF.

This clonotype was picked up a small number of times. The V and J genes are TRBV15 and TRBJ2-5; D perhaps matches TRBD1 (6 bases). The germline CDR1 and CDR2 sequences are LNHNV and YYDKDF (reference sequence). The CDR3 contains 15 residues. Trimming removed 4 bases at V and 2 bases at J, with 14 bases between. The CDR3 region has the DNA TGTGCCACCAGCATAAACAGGGATCCACAAGAGACCCAGTACTTC. Its translation: CATSINRDPQETQYF.

The rearrangement links TRBV4-2 to TRBJ2-1; TRBD1 matches at 7 bases. Germline-derived CDR1 and CDR2 are LGHNA and YNFKEQ. The V gene end was trimmed by 3 bases and the J gene end by 4 bases; junction bases not matched to a gene: 15. This CDR3 is built from 18 residues. This chain's CDR3 is CASSHGQGSGQVYNEQFF. The CDR3 DNA follows: TGTGCCAGCAGCCACGGCCAGGGCAGCGGACAGGTTTACAATGAGCAGTTCTTC.

There are a few counts of this clonotype. V is TRBV20-1 and J is TRBJ2-6; 7 bases match TRBD2. Germline V CDR1 and CDR2: DFQATT, SNEGSKA (reference sequence). There are 15 residues in the CDR3. V trimming: 2 bases; J trimming: 0 bases; junction bases outside the gene matches: 1. Written as DNA, the CDR3 is TGCAGTGCTAGACCGGGGGGCTCTGGGGCCAACGTCCTGACTTTC. Its translation: CSARPGGSGANVLTF.

At least ten counts were recorded for this clonotype. The gene calls are TRBV29-1 and TRBJ2-2, with D tentatively TRBD1 (6 bases). The germline V and J ends were trimmed by 5 bases and 3 bases, with 22 bases remaining between them. The CDR3 is made up of 17 amino acids. From germline, CDR1 is SQVTM and CDR2 ANQGSEA. CDR3 loop: CSVSRYRDNLYTGELFF. The DNA of the CDR3 is TGCAGCGTTTCTCGGTATCGGGACAACCTATACACCGGGGAGCTGTTTTTT.

CDR3 DNA sequence: TGTGCCAGCAGCTTAGGAGGGACGCGTAATCAGCCCCAGCATTTT. It translates to CASSLGGTRNQPQHF. The chain carries TRBV7-6 and TRBJ1-5; D may be TRBD1 (5 bases). V dropped 1 base and J dropped 4 bases, with 11 bases sitting between them. The germline V gene has CDR1 SGHVS and CDR2 FNYEAQ. CDR3 length: 15 residues.

As DNA, the CDR3 is TGCGCCAGCAGCCAGCTGGACAGGGGGCTCGGAACCGGGGAGCTGTTTTTT. Translating gives CASSQLDRGLGTGELFF. J is TRBJ2-2 and V is TRBV4-3; 11 nucleotides align to TRBD1. Germline CDR1 is LGHNA and CDR2 is YSLEER. The V segment lost 3 bases and the J segment 5 bases; nucleotides outside the gene matches: 8. The CDR3 is 17 residues long.

The rearrangement uses TRBV6-5 and TRBJ2-7, with a possible D match to TRBD2 (6 bases). This CDR3 has 15 residues. Per germline, CDR1 MNHEY and CDR2 SVGAGI. Trimming removed 2 bases at V and 2 bases at J, with 13 bases between. CDR3 region: CASSYGGGPAYEQYF. CDR3 bases: TGTGCCAGCAGTTACGGGGGAGGACCTGCCTACGAGCAGTACTTC.